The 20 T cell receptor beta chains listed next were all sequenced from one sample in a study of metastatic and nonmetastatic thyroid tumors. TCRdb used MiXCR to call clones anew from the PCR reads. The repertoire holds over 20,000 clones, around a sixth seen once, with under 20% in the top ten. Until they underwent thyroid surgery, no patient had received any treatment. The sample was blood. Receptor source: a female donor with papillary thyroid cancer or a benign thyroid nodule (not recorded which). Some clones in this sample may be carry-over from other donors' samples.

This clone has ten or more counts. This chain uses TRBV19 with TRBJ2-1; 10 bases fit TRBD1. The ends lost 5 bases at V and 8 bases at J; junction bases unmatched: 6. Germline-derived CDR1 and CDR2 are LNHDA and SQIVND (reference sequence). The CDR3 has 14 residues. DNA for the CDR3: TGTGCCAGTAGTCTCCGGGACAGGGGCCATGAGCAGTTCTTC. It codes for CASSLRDRGHEQFF. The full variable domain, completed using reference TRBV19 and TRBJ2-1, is DGGITQSPKYLFRKEGQNVTLSCEQNLNHDAMYWYRQDPGQGLRLIYYSQIVNDFQKGDIAEGYSVSREKKESFPLTVTSAQKNPTAFYLCASSLRDRGHEQFFGPGTRLTVL.

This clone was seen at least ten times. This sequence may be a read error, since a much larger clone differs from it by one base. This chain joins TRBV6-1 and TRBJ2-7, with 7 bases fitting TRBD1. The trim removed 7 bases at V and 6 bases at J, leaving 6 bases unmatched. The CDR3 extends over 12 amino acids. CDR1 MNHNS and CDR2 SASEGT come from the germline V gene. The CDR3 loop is CASTDRDREQYF. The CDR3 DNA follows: TGTGCCAGCACAGACAGGGACCGCGAGCAGTACTTC.

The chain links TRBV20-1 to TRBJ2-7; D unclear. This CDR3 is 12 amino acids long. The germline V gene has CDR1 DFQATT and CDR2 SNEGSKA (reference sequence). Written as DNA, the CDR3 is TGCAGCCCGGTGGGGAACTCCTACGAGCAGTACTTC. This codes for CSPVGNSYEQYF.

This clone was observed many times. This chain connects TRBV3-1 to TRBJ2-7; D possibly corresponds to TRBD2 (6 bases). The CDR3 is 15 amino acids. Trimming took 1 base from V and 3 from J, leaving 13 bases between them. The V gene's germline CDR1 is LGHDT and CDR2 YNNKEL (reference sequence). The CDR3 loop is CASSQGSGVVYEQYF. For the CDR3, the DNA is TGTGCCAGCAGCCAAGGGTCGGGAGTGGTCTACGAGCAGTACTTC.

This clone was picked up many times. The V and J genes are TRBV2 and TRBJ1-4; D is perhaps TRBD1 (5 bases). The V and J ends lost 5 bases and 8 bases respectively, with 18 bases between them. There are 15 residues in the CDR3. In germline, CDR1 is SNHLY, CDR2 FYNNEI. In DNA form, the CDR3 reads TGTGCCAGCAGTCAACTCCGGGACCTGGGGGAAAAACTGTTTTTT. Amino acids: CASSQLRDLGEKLFF.

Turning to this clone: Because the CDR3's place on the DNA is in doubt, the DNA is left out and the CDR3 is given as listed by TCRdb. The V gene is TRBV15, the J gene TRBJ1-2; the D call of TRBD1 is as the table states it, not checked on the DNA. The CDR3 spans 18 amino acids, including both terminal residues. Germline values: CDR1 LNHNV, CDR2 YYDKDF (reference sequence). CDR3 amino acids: CATNNFGQGSLVTYGYTF.

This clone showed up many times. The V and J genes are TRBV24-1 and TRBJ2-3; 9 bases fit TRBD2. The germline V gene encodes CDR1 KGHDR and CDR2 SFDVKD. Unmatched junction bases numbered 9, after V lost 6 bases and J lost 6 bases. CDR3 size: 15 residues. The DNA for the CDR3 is TGTGCCACCAGTCTTGGGACTAGCCGGCGGGATACGCAGTATTTT. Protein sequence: CATSLGTSRRDTQYF.

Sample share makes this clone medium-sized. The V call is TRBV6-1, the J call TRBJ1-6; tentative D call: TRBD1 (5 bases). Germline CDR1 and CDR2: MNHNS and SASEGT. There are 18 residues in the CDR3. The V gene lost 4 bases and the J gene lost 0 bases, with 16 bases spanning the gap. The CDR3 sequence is CASSGQGKQSSYNSPLHF. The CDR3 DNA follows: TGTGCCAGCAGTGGCCAGGGCAAACAAAGCTCCTATAATTCACCCCTCCACTTT.

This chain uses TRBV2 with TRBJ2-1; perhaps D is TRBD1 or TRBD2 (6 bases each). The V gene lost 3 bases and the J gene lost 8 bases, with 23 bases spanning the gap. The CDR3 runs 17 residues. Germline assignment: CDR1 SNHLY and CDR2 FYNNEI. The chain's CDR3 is CASSDLLLGSGADEQFF. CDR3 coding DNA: TGTGCCAGCAGTGATCTTTTGCTGGGGTCGGGGGCGGATGAGCAGTTCTTC.

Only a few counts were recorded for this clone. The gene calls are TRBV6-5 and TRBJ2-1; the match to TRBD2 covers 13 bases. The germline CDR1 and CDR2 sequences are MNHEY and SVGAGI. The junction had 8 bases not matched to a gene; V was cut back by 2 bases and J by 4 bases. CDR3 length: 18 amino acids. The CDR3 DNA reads TGTGCCAGCAGTTACCAGGGGACTAGCGGGGATCCATACAATGAGCAGTTCTTC. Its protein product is CASSYQGTSGDPYNEQFF.

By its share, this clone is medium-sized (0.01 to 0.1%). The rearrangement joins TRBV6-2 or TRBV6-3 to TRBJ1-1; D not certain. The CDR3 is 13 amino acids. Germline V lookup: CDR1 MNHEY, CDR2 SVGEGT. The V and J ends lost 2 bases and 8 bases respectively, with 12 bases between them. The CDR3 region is CASSYNSPQEAFF. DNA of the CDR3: TGTGCCAGCAGTTACAACAGCCCACAAGAAGCTTTCTTT.

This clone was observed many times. CDR3 nucleotides: TGTGCCAGCAGCTCGGAGACAGGGTTTACGAGAACCCAGTACTTC. Encoded protein: CASSSETGFTRTQYF. The chain joins TRBV5-8 to TRBJ2-5; TRBD1 matches 7 bases. The J segment lost 8 bases and the V segment lost 3 bases, leaving 13 bases of the junction unmatched. The germline V gene encodes CDR1 SGHTS and CDR2 YDEGEE. CDR3 length: 15 residues. The variable domain in full, completed from reference TRBV5-8 and TRBJ2-5, reads EAGVTQSPTHLIKTRGQQATLRCSPISGHTSVYWYQQALGLGLQFLLWYDEGEERNRGNFPPRFSGRQFPNYSSELNVNALELEDSALYLCASSSETGFTRTQYFGPGTRLLVL.

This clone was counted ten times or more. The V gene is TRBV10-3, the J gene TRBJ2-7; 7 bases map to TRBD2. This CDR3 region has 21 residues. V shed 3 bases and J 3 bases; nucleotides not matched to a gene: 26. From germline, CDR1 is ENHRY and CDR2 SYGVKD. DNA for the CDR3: TGTGCCATCAGTGAACCGGGGGTATCACGGGTGCGCCAGGGACTATTCTACGAGCAGTACTTC. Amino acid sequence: CAISEPGVSRVRQGLFYEQYF.

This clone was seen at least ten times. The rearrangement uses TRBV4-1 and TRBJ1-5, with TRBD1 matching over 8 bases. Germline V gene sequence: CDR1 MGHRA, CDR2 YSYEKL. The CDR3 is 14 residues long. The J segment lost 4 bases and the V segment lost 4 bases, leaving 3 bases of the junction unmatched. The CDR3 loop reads CASSRQGANQPQHF. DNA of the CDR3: TGCGCCAGCAGCCGCCAGGGGGCGAATCAGCCCCAGCATTTT.

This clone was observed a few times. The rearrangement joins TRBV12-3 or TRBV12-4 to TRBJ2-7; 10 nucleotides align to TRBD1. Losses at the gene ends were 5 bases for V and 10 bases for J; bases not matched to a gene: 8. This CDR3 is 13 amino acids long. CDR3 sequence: CASSEGQGEPQYF. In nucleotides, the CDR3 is TGTGCCAGCAGTGAAGGACAGGGGGAACCCCAGTACTTC.

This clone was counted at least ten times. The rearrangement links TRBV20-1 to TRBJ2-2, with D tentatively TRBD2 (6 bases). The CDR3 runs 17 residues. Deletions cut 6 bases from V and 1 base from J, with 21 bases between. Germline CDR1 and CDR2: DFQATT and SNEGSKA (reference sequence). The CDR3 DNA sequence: TGCAGTGCGAGCCTCCTTCGAGCGGGTGTGAACACCGGGGAGCTGTTTTTT. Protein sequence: CSASLLRAGVNTGELFF.

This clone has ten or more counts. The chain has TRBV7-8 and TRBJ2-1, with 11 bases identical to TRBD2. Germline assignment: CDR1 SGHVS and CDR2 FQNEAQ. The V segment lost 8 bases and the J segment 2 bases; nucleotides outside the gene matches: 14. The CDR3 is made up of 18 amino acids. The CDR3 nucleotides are TGTGCCAGCGCCTCGGGACTAGCGGTTCTCCAAGCCTACAATGAGCAGTTCTTC. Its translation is CASASGLAVLQAYNEQFF.

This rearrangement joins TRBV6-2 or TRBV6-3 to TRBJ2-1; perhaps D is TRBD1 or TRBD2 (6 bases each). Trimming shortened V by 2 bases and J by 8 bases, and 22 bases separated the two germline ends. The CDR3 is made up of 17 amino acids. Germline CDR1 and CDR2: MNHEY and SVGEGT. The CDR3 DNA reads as TGTGCCAGCAGTTACGGTTTAGGGGGTCCGGGGGTCTATGAGCAGTTCTTC. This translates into CASSYGLGGPGVYEQFF.

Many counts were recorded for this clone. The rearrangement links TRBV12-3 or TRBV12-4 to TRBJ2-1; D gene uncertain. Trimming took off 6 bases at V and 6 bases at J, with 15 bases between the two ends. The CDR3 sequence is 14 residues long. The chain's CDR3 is CASSLGGSSNEQFF. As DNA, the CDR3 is TGTGCCAGCAGCTTGGGTGGAAGCAGCAATGAGCAGTTCTTC.

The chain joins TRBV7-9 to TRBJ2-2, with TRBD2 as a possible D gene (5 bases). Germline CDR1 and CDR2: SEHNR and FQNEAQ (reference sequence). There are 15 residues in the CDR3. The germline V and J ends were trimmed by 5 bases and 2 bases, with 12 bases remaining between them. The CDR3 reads CASSPPSGNTGELFF. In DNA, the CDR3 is TGTGCCAGCAGCCCTCCCAGCGGAAACACCGGGGAGCTGTTTTTT. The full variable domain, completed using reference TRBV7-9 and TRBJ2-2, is DTGVSQNPRHKITKRGQNVTFRCDPISEHNRLYWYRQTLGQGPEFLTYFQNEAQLEKSRLLSDRFSAERPKGSFSTLEIQRTEQGDSAMYLCASSPPSGNTGELFFGEGSRLTVL.